The 24 T cell receptor beta chains presented below share a single source sample, sequenced in a study of regulatory T cells in long-lasting Graves disease. Noted time point: persistent/refractory GD, antithyroid drugs over 5 years with positive TRAb. Scientists built the TCR library using RNA that was extracted from PBMCs. For TCR beta, libraries came from iRepertoire HTBI primers and Arm-PCR of CDR3 regions. Via MiXCR, TCRdb re-called the multiplex PCR reads, giving one row per CDR3 protein. The table records a few hundred thousand distinct CDR3 sequences, 20% to 25% of them present only once. This material consisted of peripheral blood mononuclear cells (PBMCs), taken when the disease was refractory, from a patient treated with antithyroid drugs. The receptors shown here come from a female donor with Graves disease.

In its sample, this clonotype was seen a few times. V gene TRBV29-1 combines with J gene TRBJ2-2, with D perhaps being TRBD1 or TRBD2 (6 bases each). Trimming stripped 5 bases from V and 5 bases from J, with 12 bases between. The CDR3 is made up of 13 amino acids. Germline lookup yields CDR1 SQVTM and CDR2 ANQGSEA. The CDR3: CSVSRGGTGELFF. CDR3 coding DNA: TGCAGCGTTTCCAGGGGAGGAACCGGGGAGCTGTTTTTT.

This clonotype turned up a few times. CDR3 DNA sequence: TGTGCCAGCAGCCAGTGGCCTCTCTCCTACGAGCAGTACTTC. Protein product: CASSQWPLSYEQYF. The genes are TRBV28 and TRBJ2-7; the D is unclear. From germline, CDR1 is MDHEN and CDR2 SYDVKM. The V and J ends lost 6 bases and 0 bases respectively, with 12 bases between them. This CDR3 comprises 14 residues.

This clonotype appeared many times. The V and J genes are TRBV7-8 and TRBJ1-2, with D unresolved. CDR3 length: 13 residues. V was cut by 5 bases and J by 8 bases, with 15 bases left in between. Per germline, CDR1 SGHVS and CDR2 FQNEAQ. The CDR3 sequence is CASSLIIQEGYTF. CDR3 nucleotide sequence: TGTGCCAGCAGCCTCATCATCCAGGAGGGCTACACCTTC.

In this sample, this clonotype turned up a few times. V usage is TRBV20-1 and J usage is TRBJ2-1; 14 nucleotides match TRBD2. Germline lookup yields CDR1 DFQATT and CDR2 SNEGSKA (reference sequence). The CDR3 is 19 amino acids. Losses at the gene ends were 1 base for V and 1 base for J; bases not matched to a gene: 9. In nucleotides, the CDR3 is TGCAGTGCTAGAGTTTCCGGGACTAGCGGGGGAGGGTCCTACAATGAGCAGTTCTTC. Translation: CSARVSGTSGGGSYNEQFF.

The chain employs TRBV30 and TRBJ2-7, with a tentative D call TRBD1 (5 bases). V dropped 4 bases and J dropped 5 bases, with 12 bases sitting between them. The CDR3 runs to 12 residues. CDR1 is GTSNPN and CDR2 is SVGIG in the germline V gene (reference sequence). CDR3 sequence reads: CAWMPQGDEQYF. DNA for the CDR3: TGTGCCTGGATGCCTCAGGGTGACGAGCAGTACTTC.

The rearrangement links TRBV10-3 to TRBJ1-5, with D unresolved. Trimming took 10 bases from V and 11 from J, leaving 12 bases between them. The length of the CDR3 is 10 residues. Germline V gene lookup returns CDR1 ENHRY and CDR2 SYGVKD. The CDR3 is CATGELAQHF. As DNA, the CDR3 is TGTGCCACAGGAGAGTTGGCCCAGCATTTT.

This clonotype was found many times. The chain carries TRBV2 and TRBJ1-1; TRBD1 is a possible D gene (6 bases). Trimming stripped 7 bases from V and 7 bases from J, with 10 bases between. The CDR3 is 11 amino acids. Germline V gene data show CDR1 as SNHLY and CDR2 as FYNNEI. The CDR3 here is CASNVGGEAFF. CDR3 nucleotide sequence: TGTGCCAGCAACGTAGGGGGTGAAGCTTTCTTT.

This clonotype was observed at least ten times. This chain links TRBV7-2 with TRBJ2-5; TRBD1 might be the D (6 bases). Germline CDR1 SGHTA, CDR2 FQGNSA. This CDR3 contains 15 residues. The germline V and J ends were trimmed by 1 base and 4 bases, with 13 bases remaining between them. The CDR3 nucleotides are TGTGCCAGCAGCTTAGTGGTCACAGGGAGAGAGACCCAGTACTTC. The encoded protein is CASSLVVTGRETQYF.

This clonotype has at least ten counts. The V call is TRBV28, the J call TRBJ1-2; unclear D gene. Germline CDR1 MDHEN, CDR2 SYDVKM. Trimming removed 11 bases at V and 2 bases at J, with 15 bases between. This CDR3 is built from 13 residues. The CDR3 loop reads CAGKDGYNYGYTF. The CDR3 DNA is TGTGCCGGTAAAGACGGTTACAACTATGGCTACACCTTC.

In its sample, this clonotype was seen many times. The chain links TRBV6-2 or TRBV6-3 to TRBJ2-7, with unresolved D. The CDR3 consists of 12 residues. The ends were cut back, 2 bases at V and 7 bases at J, with 9 bases in the middle. Germline V gene lookup returns CDR1 MNHEY and CDR2 SVGEGT. In DNA form, the CDR3 reads TGTGCCAGCAGTTACCCCGAACTAGAGCAGTACTTC. Residues: CASSYPELEQYF.

This clonotype was recorded at least ten times. The chain employs TRBV6-1 and TRBJ2-5, with D perhaps matching TRBD2 (6 bases). This CDR3 is built from 13 residues. The germline V gene encodes CDR1 MNHNS and CDR2 SASEGT. V was trimmed by 6 bases and J by 5 bases, leaving 13 bases between them. The CDR3 is CASRVLAMETQYF. For the CDR3, the DNA is TGTGCCAGCAGGGTACTAGCTATGGAGACCCAGTACTTC.

This clonotype was found a few times. CDR3 in DNA: TGTGCCAGCATGCGCGGGCAGGGGTCTACTGAGCAGTTCTTC. Translating gives CASMRGQGSTEQFF. The chain couples TRBV6-1 to TRBJ2-1; the D gene is possibly TRBD1 (6 bases). The CDR3 consists of 14 residues. V was pared by 7 bases and J by 9 bases, with 19 bases between. CDR1 MNHNS and CDR2 SASEGT come from the germline V gene.

The chain couples TRBV19 to TRBJ1-3, with TRBD1 as a possible D gene (5 bases). Looked up from germline, CDR1 is LNHDA and CDR2 is SQIVND (reference sequence). CDR3 length equals 11 residues. Trimming took off 8 bases at V and 4 bases at J, with 6 bases between the two ends. CDR3 sequence: CASRQGNTIYF. DNA of the CDR3: TGTGCCAGTCGACAGGGAAACACCATATATTTT.

The V call is TRBV2, the J call TRBJ2-7; perhaps D is TRBD1 or TRBD2 (6 bases each). The germline V gene encodes CDR1 SNHLY and CDR2 FYNNEI. V was shortened by 7 bases and J by 7 bases, with 14 bases between the two germline ends. The length of the CDR3 is 12 residues. For the CDR3, the DNA is TGTGCCAGCATATTGGGGGGCCATGAGCAGTACTTC. Protein: CASILGGHEQYF.

This clonotype was detected a few times. The chain couples TRBV5-5 to TRBJ1-4; D not certain. The CDR3 spans 13 residues. Between the trimmed V and J ends, which lost 4 bases and 2 bases, there was a span of 6 bases. In germline, CDR1 is SGHKS, CDR2 YYEKEE (reference sequence). The CDR3 DNA follows: TGTGCCAGCAGCCGTCCGACTAATGAAAAACTGTTTTTT. Its protein product is CASSRPTNEKLFF.

This clonotype was observed many times. The V call is TRBV2, the J call TRBJ2-7; D perhaps matches TRBD1 (6 bases). The V and J ends lost 4 bases and 6 bases respectively, with 19 bases between them. CDR1 and CDR2 (germline): SNHLY, FYNNEI. The CDR3 runs to 15 residues. DNA of the CDR3: TGTGCCAGCAGTGTTCGGTCAGGGGAATGGGGCGAGCAGTACTTC. Its translation is CASSVRSGEWGEQYF.

This sequence joins TRBV10-3 and TRBJ1-1; maybe TRBD1 (5 bases). CDR1 and CDR2 from the germline V gene are ENHRY and SYGVKD. The V end was cut by 2 bases, the J end by 1 base, with 20 bases between. CDR3 length equals 18 residues. CDR3 in amino acids: CAISEGSGGGASNTEAFF. The CDR3 DNA sequence: TGTGCCATCAGTGAGGGGTCGGGGGGTGGGGCGTCGAACACTGAAGCTTTCTTT.

This clonotype occurred many times. The chain joins TRBV30 to TRBJ1-1; TRBD1 matches at 7 bases. Losses at the gene ends were 4 bases for V and 5 bases for J; bases not matched to a gene: 10. This CDR3 has 14 amino acids. Germline values: CDR1 GTSNPN, CDR2 SVGIG (reference sequence). DNA of the CDR3: TGTGCCTGGACCAGGGACACACAGGGGACTGAAGCTTTCTTT. Translation gives CAWTRDTQGTEAFF.

The V gene is TRBV10-3, the J gene TRBJ2-5, with TRBD1 matching 7 bases. With V trimmed by 6 bases and J by 1 base, 5 bases remained unmatched. This CDR3 comprises 14 residues. Germline CDR1 ENHRY, CDR2 SYGVKD. The CDR3 bases are TGTGCCATCAGATCGGACAGGCCCCAAGAGACCCAGTACTTC. Protein product: CAIRSDRPQETQYF.

This clonotype was observed a few times. This rearrangement joins TRBV24-1 to TRBJ2-5; 9 bases are shared with TRBD1. This CDR3 is built from 15 residues. Germline CDR1 KGHDR, CDR2 SFDVKD. Trimming at V came to 5 bases and at J to 6 bases, leaving 9 bases not matched to a gene. The CDR3 DNA is TGTGCCACCAGTGCCCTGGAGGGACAGGGCCAGACCCAGTACTTC. It translates to CATSALEGQGQTQYF.

The chain joins TRBV9 to TRBJ2-7, with TRBD2 matching over 7 bases. The CDR3 has 14 amino acids. The germline V gene encodes CDR1 SGDLS and CDR2 YYNGEE. Trimming took 0 bases from V and 1 from J; bases not matched to a gene: 1. In DNA form, the CDR3 reads TGTGCCAGCAGCGTAGGACTAGCTTCCTACGAGCAGTACTTC. As protein: CASSVGLASYEQYF.

A few counts support this clonotype. This may come from a read error, since a much larger clone is one base off. This chain links TRBV12-3 or TRBV12-4 with TRBJ2-7; D possibly corresponds to TRBD2 (6 bases). This CDR3 has 13 residues. CDR3 residues: CASSFGTSYGQYF. In nucleotides, the CDR3 is TGTGCCAGCAGTTTCGGAACTAGCTACGGGCAGTACTTC.

This clonotype was seen repeatedly, ten times or more. The rearrangement links TRBV10-3 to TRBJ1-5; D unresolved. The CDR3 sequence is 14 residues long. Germline CDR1 reads ENHRY; CDR2 reads SYGVKD. V lost 3 bases, J lost 5 bases, and 11 bases lay in between. The DNA for the CDR3 is TGTGCCATCAGTGACGGCGACGGGTATCAGCCCCAGCATTTT. Its translation: CAISDGDGYQPQHF.

This clonotype is a singleton in its sample. The chain is built from TRBV6-1 and TRBJ1-4; D gene ambiguous. This CDR3 has 16 amino acids. Trimming left V 0 bases short and J 4 bases short, with 12 bases between. CDR1 and CDR2 from the germline V gene are MNHNS and SASEGT. The CDR3 spells CASSEASAEDNEKLFF. Written as DNA, the CDR3 is TGTGCCAGCAGTGAAGCGTCGGCAGAAGATAATGAAAAACTGTTTTTT.